A selection of T cell receptor beta chains follows, all from one sample in a study of T cell changes during pregnancy in multiple sclerosis. Data came from immunoSEQ multiplex PCR; TCRdb stores just in-frame clones and leaves some out. Among 110,000 or so clones, roughly 92% were seen once, and the ten largest hold roughly 5.7%. Specimen: peripheral blood, collected before pregnancy. These receptors originate from a female donor with multiple sclerosis, enrolled in a pregnancy study. CDR3s leave out the opening cysteine and the closing phenylalanine or tryptophan. D genes are given only for firm matches.

TRBV5-1	.	TRBJ2-7	ASSFVGASYEQY
TRBV15	.	TRBJ2-7	ATSRVPPLGSYEQY
TRBV2	TRBD2	TRBJ2-3	ASSLLAGVTGRTDTQY
TRBV7-3	.	TRBJ1-1	ASSLVGGANTEAF
TRBV6-5	.	TRBJ2-5	ASSYSFGYRETQY
TRBV6-6	TRBD1	TRBJ2-7	ATLRDRGIYEQY
TRBV5-4	TRBD1	TRBJ2-7	ASSLAGGSSYEQY
TRBV7-9	.	TRBJ1-4	ASSLNRNEKLF
TRBV5-5	.	TRBJ2-7	ASSLSSTYEQY
TRBV4-2	.	TRBJ1-1	ASSQVAGDTEAF
TRBV6-1	.	TRBJ1-6	ASSDRQHNSPLH
TRBV7-9	.	TRBJ2-4	ASSLDGANKNIQY
TRBV19	TRBD1	TRBJ1-6	ASSSDRGQNSPLH
TRBV10-2	TRBD1	TRBJ2-7	ASSGRGQGPLGEQY
TRBV5-5	TRBD2	TRBJ2-5	ASSPGQRERYSETQY
TRBV5-1	TRBD2	TRBJ2-3	ASSLAGDGYTQY
TRBV5-4	.	TRBJ2-1	ASSLRGKNNEQF
TRBV6-1	.	TRBJ2-1	ASRMRGSSYNEQF
TRBV7-3	.	TRBJ2-1	ASSLVATSYNEQF
TRBV5-1	TRBD1	TRBJ1-1	ASSPSTGASSVAEAF
TRBV6-1	TRBD2	TRBJ2-1	ASSDPAAGGSQSSYNEQF
TRBV30	.	TRBJ1-6	ASRGVSSYNSPLH
TRBV9	.	TRBJ1-2	ASSAPANYGYT
TRBV27	.	TRBJ2-7	ASSFGAVPIYEQY
TRBV30	.	TRBJ1-2	AWGTNYGYT
TRBV5-1	.	TRBJ1-2	ASSFSVGSGYT
TRBV5-6	.	TRBJ1-2	ASSLGHFYGYT
TRBV7-6	.	TRBJ1-1	ASGQANTEAF
TRBV28	.	TRBJ2-7	ASSLSDRSYEQY
TRBV19	.	TRBJ1-3	ASSTGISGNTIY
TRBV27	TRBD2	TRBJ2-7	ASSRTSGPYEQY
TRBV28	.	TRBJ2-5	ASSNLGRQQETQY
TRBV28	TRBD2	TRBJ2-1	ASSFAGGRASNYNEQF
TRBV18	TRBD1	TRBJ1-4	ASSPAGGTTNEKLF
TRBV15	TRBD2	TRBJ2-5	ATSAFGLAGETQY
TRBV9	.	TRBJ2-6	ASSGITGPGANVLT
TRBV29-1	TRBD2	TRBJ2-5	SVEGSGSPETQY
TRBV11-2	TRBD2	TRBJ2-3	ASSPRLAISTDTQY
TRBV7-2	TRBD1	TRBJ1-5	ASSLEQGRNQPQH
TRBV28	.	TRBJ1-4	ASSLFYGSTNEKLF